This T cell receptor beta chain originates from a study of blood T cell repertoires in COVID-19. Study-wide context: Samples of COVID-19 (acute and convalescent) were obtained from the United States, Italy and Spain.

Germline values: CDR1 MNHEY, CDR2 SMNVEV (reference sequence). The CDR3 runs 13 residues. V was trimmed by 6 bases and J by 8 bases, leaving 15 bases between them. In the original analysis: Amplification of reference gene primers was used by the study to estimate nucleated cell counts. Generated by immunoSEQ multiplex PCR, the TCRdb table keeps only in-frame clones and is missing some. That table furnishes V, J and clone size, whereas the DNA furnished D and trimming. The sample gives about 250,000 clones, about 90% of which show up once; about 3% is in the top ten. What was sequenced was peripheral blood. The clonotype originates from a man in his late teens or twenties with active or convalescent COVID-19. The genes are TRBV27 and TRBJ2-3, with D possibly matching TRBD2 (5 bases). The chain's CDR3 is CASRDSLAGTQYF. CDR3 nucleotide sequence: TGTGCCAGCAGAGATAGCCTGGCGGGTACGCAGTATTTT.